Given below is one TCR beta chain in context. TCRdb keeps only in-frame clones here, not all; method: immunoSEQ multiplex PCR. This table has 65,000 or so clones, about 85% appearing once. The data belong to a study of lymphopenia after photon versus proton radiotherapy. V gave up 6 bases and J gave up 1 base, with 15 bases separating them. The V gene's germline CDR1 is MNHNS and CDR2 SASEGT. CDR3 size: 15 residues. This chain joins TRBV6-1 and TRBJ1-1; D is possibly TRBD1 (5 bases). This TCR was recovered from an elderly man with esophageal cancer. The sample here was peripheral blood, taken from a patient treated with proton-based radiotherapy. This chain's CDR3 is CASSLEGIGNTEAFF. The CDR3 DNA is TGTGCCAGCAGCTTGGAGGGGATCGGGAACACTGAAGCTTTCTTT.